This T cell receptor (beta chain) came from a study of identical twins. Study results and limitations: In cord blood, abundant beta clonotypes had fewer insertions; memory showed no trend.

Comment on this clonotype: Antigen specificity is unknown.

Template switching added a universal primer site; cDNA carried unique molecular identifiers. TCRdb re-called the 5' RACE reads with MiXCR, one entry per CDR3 protein. The sample comprises roughly 690,000 distinct CDR3 sequences, 6.1% of which are singletons, and under 2% rests with the top ten. The sequenced sample consisted of naive T cells sorted from blood. This receptor was identified in a man younger than 35 in good health.

This CDR3 reads CASRSGTAGRSGELFF. The DNA of the CDR3 is TGTGCCAGCAGGTCCGGGACAGCAGGAAGATCCGGGGAGCTGTTTTTT. The gene calls are TRBV6-1 and TRBJ2-2; 7 bases fit TRBD1. The length of the CDR3 is 16 residues. The V segment lost 6 bases and the J segment 6 bases; nucleotides outside the gene matches: 13. CDR1 is MNHNS and CDR2 is SASEGT in the germline V gene.